Below are 9 T cell receptor beta chains sequenced from a single sample in a study of shared clonotypes between healthy human individuals. Measured with immunoSEQ multiplex PCR; TCRdb has only the in-frame clones, and not every one. This table holds about 600,000 clones, roughly 72% found once. The sequenced sample consisted of PBMCs. Receptors originate from a woman aged 40 to 50 in good health. Some clones in this sample may be carry-over from other donors' samples.

This clone was detected only once. The gene calls are TRBV18 and TRBJ2-1, with D hard to call. Germline lookup yields CDR1 KGHSH and CDR2 LQKENI. The V end was cut by 2 bases, the J end by 8 bases, with 10 bases between. The CDR3 loop spans 13 amino acids. CDR3 coding DNA: TGTGCCAGCTCACCAGCAAGGGCGGATGAGCAGTTCTTC. This translates into CASSPARADEQFF. Drawing the rest from reference TRBV18 and TRBJ2-1, the complete variable domain is NAGVMQNPRHLVRRRGQEARLRCSPMKGHSHVYWYRQLPEEGLKFMVYLQKENIIDESGMPKERFSAEFPKEGPSILRIQQVVRGDSAAYFCASSPARADEQFFGPGTRLTVL.

This clone was found a few times. The CDR3 DNA is TGTGCCAGCAGCTTGAGGGGGAACAATCAGCCCCAGCATTTT. Its protein product is CASSLRGNNQPQHF. The rearrangement links TRBV5-6 to TRBJ1-5, with D possibly being TRBD1 (6 bases). V lost 1 base to trimming and J lost 3 bases, with 8 bases between them. From germline, CDR1 is SGHDT and CDR2 YYEEEE. The CDR3 sequence is 14 residues long.

This clone was recorded a few times. The V call is TRBV7-3, the J call TRBJ2-1, with TRBD2 identical over 8 bases. CDR1 is SGHTA and CDR2 is FQGTGA in the germline V gene. The CDR3 spans 15 residues. Losses at the gene ends were 5 bases for V and 7 bases for J; bases not matched to a gene: 10. CDR3 sequence: CASSPRERGRNEQFF. CDR3 DNA sequence: TGTGCCAGCAGCCCCAGGGAGCGGGGGCGAAATGAGCAGTTCTTC.

Comments on this clone: Distinct nucleotide sequences in the sample also encode this CDR3. The rearrangement joins TRBV30 to TRBJ1-3; 7 positions match TRBD1. Germline loops: CDR1 GTSNPN, CDR2 SVGIG (reference sequence). CDR3 length: 15 residues. V shed 0 bases, J shed 0 bases, and the junction held 2 bases outside the gene matches. For the CDR3, the DNA is TGTGCCTGGAGTGTACAGGGGATCTCTGGAAACACCATATATTTT. Protein sequence: CAWSVQGISGNTIYF.

The chain has TRBV4-3 and TRBJ2-1; D remains unclear. The CDR3 consists of 12 residues. Deletions cut 1 base from V and 9 bases from J, with 7 bases between. Germline CDR1 is LGHNA and CDR2 is YSLEER. CDR3 residues: CASSQGSGEQFF. As DNA, the CDR3 is TGCGCCAGCAGCCAAGGCAGTGGTGAGCAGTTCTTC.

The chain is built from TRBV4-3 and TRBJ2-3; 9 positions agree with TRBD2. Germline lookup yields CDR1 LGHNA and CDR2 YSLEER. The CDR3 has 18 residues. The trim removed 0 bases at V and 5 bases at J, leaving 12 bases unmatched. In DNA form, the CDR3 reads TGCGCCAGCAGCCAAGATGGGTTTGGAGCGGGAGGACGAGATACGCAGTATTTT. This encodes CASSQDGFGAGGRDTQYF.

The chain has TRBV9 and TRBJ2-1; D is ambiguous. V dropped 0 bases and J dropped 2 bases, with 9 bases sitting between them. This CDR3 comprises 15 residues. Germline values: CDR1 SGDLS, CDR2 YYNGEE. CDR3 bases: TGTGCCAGCAGCGTAGGGGCGAGTACCTACAATGAGCAGTTCTTC. Its protein product is CASSVGASTYNEQFF.

The rearrangement joins TRBV11-2 to TRBJ1-3; 10 bases align to TRBD1. Per the germline V gene, CDR1 is SGHAT and CDR2 is FQNNGV. The J segment lost 4 bases and the V segment lost 6 bases, leaving 12 bases of the junction unmatched. There are 17 residues in the CDR3. For the CDR3, the DNA is TGTGCCAGCAGACGCCCGGGACAGGGGAGCTCCGGAAACACCATATATTTT. It translates to CASRRPGQGSSGNTIYF. Full variable domain (missing parts from reference TRBV11-2 and TRBJ1-3): EAGVAQSPRYKIIEKRQSVAFWCNPISGHATLYWYQQILGQGPKLLIQFQNNGVVDDSQLPKDRFSAERLKGVDSTLKIQPAKLEDSAVYLCASRRPGQGSSGNTIYFGEGSWLTVV.

Notes on this clone: One end of the junction is discordant with germline, which a read error may explain. The identical CDR3 is also encoded by other nucleotide sequences in the sample. The chain joins TRBV30 to TRBJ1-6; D not certain. This CDR3 comprises 16 residues. Germline V CDR1 and CDR2: GTSNPN, SVGIG (reference sequence). The CDR3 is CAWSDPPPVWDSPLHF. The CDR3 nucleotides read TGTGCCTGGAGTGACCCCCCTCCGGTTTGGGATTCACCGCTCCACTTT. The full variable domain, its missing parts supplied by reference TRBV30 and TRBJ1-6, is SQTIHQWPATLVQPVGSPLSLECTVEGTSNPNLYWYRQAAGRGLQLLFYSVGIGQISSEVPQNLSASRPQDRQFILSSKKLLLSDSGFYLCAWSDPPPVWDSPLHFGNGTRLTVT.